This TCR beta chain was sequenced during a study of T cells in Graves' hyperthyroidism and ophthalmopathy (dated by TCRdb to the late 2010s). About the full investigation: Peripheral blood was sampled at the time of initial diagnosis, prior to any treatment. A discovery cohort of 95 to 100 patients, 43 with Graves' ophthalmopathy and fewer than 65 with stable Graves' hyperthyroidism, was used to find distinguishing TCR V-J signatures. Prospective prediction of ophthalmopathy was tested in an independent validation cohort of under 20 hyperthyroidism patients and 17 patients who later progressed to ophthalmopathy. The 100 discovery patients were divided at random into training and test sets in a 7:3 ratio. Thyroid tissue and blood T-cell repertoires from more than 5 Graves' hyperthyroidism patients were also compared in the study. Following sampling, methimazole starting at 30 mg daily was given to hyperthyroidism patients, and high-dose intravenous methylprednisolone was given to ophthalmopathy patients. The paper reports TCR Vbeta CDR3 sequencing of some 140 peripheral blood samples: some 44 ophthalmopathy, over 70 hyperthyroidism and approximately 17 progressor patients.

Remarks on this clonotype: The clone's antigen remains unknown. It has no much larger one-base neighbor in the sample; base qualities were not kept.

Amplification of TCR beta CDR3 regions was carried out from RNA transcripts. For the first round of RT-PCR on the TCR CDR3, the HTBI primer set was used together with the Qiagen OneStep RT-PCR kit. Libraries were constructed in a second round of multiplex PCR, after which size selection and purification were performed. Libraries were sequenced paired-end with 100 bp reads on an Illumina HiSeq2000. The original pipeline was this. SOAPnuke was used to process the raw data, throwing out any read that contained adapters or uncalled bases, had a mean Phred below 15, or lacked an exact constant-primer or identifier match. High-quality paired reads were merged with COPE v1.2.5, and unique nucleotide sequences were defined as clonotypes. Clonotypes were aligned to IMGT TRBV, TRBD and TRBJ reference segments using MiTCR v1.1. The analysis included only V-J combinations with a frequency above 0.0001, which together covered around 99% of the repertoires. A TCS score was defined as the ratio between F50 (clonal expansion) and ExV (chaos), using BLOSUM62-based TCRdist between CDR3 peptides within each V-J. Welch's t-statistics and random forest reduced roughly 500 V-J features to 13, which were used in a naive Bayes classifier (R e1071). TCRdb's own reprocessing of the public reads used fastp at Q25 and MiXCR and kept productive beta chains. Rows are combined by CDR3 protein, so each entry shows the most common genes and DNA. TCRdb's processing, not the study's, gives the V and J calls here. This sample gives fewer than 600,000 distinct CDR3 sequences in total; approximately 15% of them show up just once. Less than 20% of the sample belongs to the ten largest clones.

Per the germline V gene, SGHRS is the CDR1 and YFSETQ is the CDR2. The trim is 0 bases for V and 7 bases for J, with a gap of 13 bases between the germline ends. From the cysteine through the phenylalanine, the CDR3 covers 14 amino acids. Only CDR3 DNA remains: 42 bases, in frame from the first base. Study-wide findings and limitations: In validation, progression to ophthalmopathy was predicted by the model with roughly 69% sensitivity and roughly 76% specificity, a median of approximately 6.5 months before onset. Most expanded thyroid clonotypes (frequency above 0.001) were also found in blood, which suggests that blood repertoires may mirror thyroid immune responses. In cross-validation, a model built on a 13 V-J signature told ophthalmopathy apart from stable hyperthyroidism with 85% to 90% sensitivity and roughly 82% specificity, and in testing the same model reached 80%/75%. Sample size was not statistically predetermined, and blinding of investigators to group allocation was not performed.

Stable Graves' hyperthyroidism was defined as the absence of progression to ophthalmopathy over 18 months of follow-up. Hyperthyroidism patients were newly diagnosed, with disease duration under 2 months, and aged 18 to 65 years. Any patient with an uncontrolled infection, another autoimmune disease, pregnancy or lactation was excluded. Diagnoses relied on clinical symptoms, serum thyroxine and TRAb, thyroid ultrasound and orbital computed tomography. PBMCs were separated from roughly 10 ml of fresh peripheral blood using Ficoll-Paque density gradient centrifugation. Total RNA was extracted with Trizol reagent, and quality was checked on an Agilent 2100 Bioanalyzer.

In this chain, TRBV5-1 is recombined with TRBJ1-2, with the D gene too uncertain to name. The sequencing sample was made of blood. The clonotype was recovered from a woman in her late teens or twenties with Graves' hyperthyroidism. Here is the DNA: TGCGCCAGCAGCTTGGGAAGGGAATCGAGTGGCTACACCTTC. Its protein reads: CASSLGRESSGYTF.